This entry is about one T cell receptor (beta chain). The data derive from a study of shared clonotypes between healthy human individuals. Sequenced by immunoSEQ multiplex PCR; TCRdb stores in-frame clones only, minus some. The sample holds about 2 million clones, roughly 96% seen once. The ends lost 6 bases at V and 7 bases at J; junction bases unmatched: 10. Germline lookup yields CDR1 MNHEY and CDR2 SVGAGI. This CDR3 is 14 amino acids long. The source of this sequence is a man younger than 35 in good health. Material for sequencing was naive CD4+ T cells sorted from blood. As to subset: CD45RA+ positively selected. The chain has TRBV6-5 and TRBJ2-7; 9 nucleotides align to TRBD1. The CDR3 loop reads CASSIKQGAGEQYF. In DNA form, the CDR3 reads TGTGCCAGCAGCATAAAACAGGGGGCGGGGGAGCAGTACTTC.